Each of the 6 T cell receptor beta chains below was sequenced from the same sample in a study of CD8+ T cells in alopecia areata. Indicated treatment: oral pan-JAK inhibitor, 5-10 mg twice daily. Isolated RNA was reverse transcribed into cDNA used as the sequencing template. TCRdb keeps only in-frame clones here, not all; method: immunoSEQ multiplex PCR. The repertoire holds fewer than 150,000 clones, with roughly three fifths as singletons. The sample here was CD4+ T cells sorted from blood, taken at week 24, from a patient treated with tofacitinib. These receptor sequences come from a human donor with alopecia areata.

This clone was observed a few times. This CDR3 is CASSSGSWGRETQYF. CDR3 bases: TGTGCCAGCAGCTCGGGCTCGTGGGGGCGGGAGACCCAGTACTTC. This chain uses TRBV7-2 with TRBJ2-5, with D perhaps TRBD1 (6 bases). This CDR3 spans 15 amino acids. Germline loops: CDR1 SGHTA, CDR2 FQGNSA. V gave up 4 bases and J gave up 5 bases, with 17 bases separating them.

This chain links TRBV6-6 with TRBJ2-4; a weak D match, TRBD1 (6 bases). CDR1 MNHNY and CDR2 SVGAGI come from the germline V gene (reference sequence). V gave up 6 bases and J gave up 6 bases, with 12 bases separating them. The CDR3 spans 13 residues. The CDR3 loop reads CASSPDSLNIQYF. Written as DNA, the CDR3 is TGTGCCAGCAGCCCGGACAGTCTAAACATTCAGTACTTC.

The rearrangement links TRBV30 to TRBJ1-4, with D possibly TRBD1 on 5 matching bases. CDR3 size: 19 residues. With 3 bases removed from V and 0 bases from J, the gap between germline ends came to 23 bases. Germline V CDR1 and CDR2: GTSNPN, SVGIG (reference sequence). Here the CDR3 DNA reads TGTGCCTGGAGCGATCCCTCGGGGCCCTTTTTTGCAACTAATGAAAAACTGTTTTTT. As protein: CAWSDPSGPFFATNEKLFF.

The V and J genes are TRBV29-1 and TRBJ1-2; D is unclear. In germline, CDR1 is SQVTM, CDR2 ANQGSEA. The CDR3 runs to 10 residues. Between the trimmed V and J ends, which lost 3 bases and 1 base, there was a span of 0 bases. CDR3 nucleotide sequence: TGCAGCGTTGATAACTATGGCTACACCTTC. Its protein is CSVDNYGYTF.

This clone has just a few counts. The chain combines TRBV30 with TRBJ1-1; D may be TRBD1 (6 bases). This CDR3 has 16 amino acids. The V gene's germline CDR1 is GTSNPN and CDR2 SVGIG (reference sequence). Trimming pared 3 bases from V and 4 bases from J, leaving 21 bases between. The CDR3 is CAWRRRGAERSTEAFF. DNA for the CDR3: TGTGCCTGGAGAAGGCGGGGGGCCGAACGTAGCACTGAAGCTTTCTTT. The variable domain in full, with the rest retrieved from reference TRBV30 and TRBJ1-1, is SQTIHQWPATLVQPVGSPLSLECTVEGTSNPNLYWYRQAAGRGLQLLFYSVGIGQISSEVPQNLSASRPQDRQFILSSKKLLLSDSGFYLCAWRRRGAERSTEAFFGQGTRLTVV.

This clone was seen only a few times. The chain employs TRBV5-1 and TRBJ1-1, with TRBD1 identical over 9 bases. The germline V gene has CDR1 SGHRS and CDR2 YFSETQ. The CDR3 totals 14 residues. The trim removed 4 bases at V and 6 bases at J, leaving 7 bases unmatched. The CDR3 DNA is TGCGCCAGCAGCGATATACAGGGGGCCGCTGAAGCTTTCTTT. Translation: CASSDIQGAAEAFF.